A selection of T cell receptor beta chains follows, all from one sample in a study of blood T cell repertoires in COVID-19. Here immunoSEQ multiplex PCR was the method, and the copy in TCRdb shows in-frame clones only, minus some. The data contain under 250,000 clones, 84% of them singletons. Material: peripheral blood. The receptors were gathered from a man aged 45-60 years with active or convalescent COVID-19. Both conserved end residues are part of each CDR3. The order of the fields is J gene, D gene, V gene, clone size, CDR3 DNA, CDR3 protein. D genes are given only for firm matches. The listing skips clone size in some rows; elsewhere it reads once, few, many or a size class.

>TRBJ2-2|TRBD2|TRBV6-2/TRBV6-3|few
TGTGCCAGCAGTTACTCAGCGGGAGTAGTCGGGGAGCTGTTTTTT
CASSYSAGVVGELFF
>TRBJ1-5|-|TRBV28|-
TGTGCCAGCAGTTTGGGGGGAGGGAATCAGCCCCAGCATTTT
CASSLGGGNQPQHF
>TRBJ2-1|TRBD1|TRBV18|-
TGTGCCAGCTCACTCAGGGGGTACCTGGAGCAGTTCTTC
CASSLRGYLEQFF
>TRBJ2-2|-|TRBV6-5|-
TGTGCCAGCAGTTACCGTAGAGGAGCGAACACCGGGGAGCTGTTTTTT
CASSYRRGANTGELFF
>TRBJ2-1|-|TRBV6-6|-
TGTGCCAGCAGCCGTCCAGGGTCTCCCAATGAGCAGTTCTTC
CASSRPGSPNEQFF
>TRBJ1-1|-|TRBV6-5|-
TGTGCCAGCAGTTACCCCGGTGCGGCGGAAGCTTTCTTT
CASSYPGAAEAFF
>TRBJ1-2|-|TRBV3-1/TRBV3-2|-
TGTGCCAGCAGCCAAGGGGGGCAGGAAGGCTACACCTTC
CASSQGGQEGYTF
>TRBJ1-4|-|TRBV4-3|-
TGCGCCAGCAGCCAGAGATTTGCAACTAATGAAAAACTGTTTTTT
CASSQRFATNEKLFF
>TRBJ1-1|TRBD1|TRBV7-3|-
TGTGCCAGCAGCGACGGGACAGTTAATACTGAAGCTTTCTTT
CASSDGTVNTEAFF
>TRBJ2-7|TRBD1|TRBV11-3|-
TGTGCCAGCAGCTTAGGGGCAGGGGGCTACGAGCAGTACTTC
CASSLGAGGYEQYF
>TRBJ2-1|TRBD1|TRBV7-9|-
TGTGCCAGCAGCCGACAGGGGCCCCCACAGAATGAGCAGTTCTTC
CASSRQGPPQNEQFF
>TRBJ1-1|-|TRBV4-3|-
TGCGCCAGCAGCCAAGATATGAACACTGAAGCTTTCTTT
CASSQDMNTEAFF
>TRBJ2-5|TRBD1|TRBV5-1|-
TGCGCCAGCAGCTTGGTAGGGGGCGGTGAGACCCAGTACTTC
CASSLVGGGETQYF
>TRBJ1-4|TRBD1|TRBV2|-
TGTGCCATCCTCGACCAACCGGGACAGGGGAATGAAAAACTGTTTTTT
CAILDQPGQGNEKLFF
>TRBJ1-2|-|TRBV2|-
TGTGCCAGCAGTGAACGGGGGTTTGGCTACACCTTC
CASSERGFGYTF
>TRBJ2-1|TRBD2|TRBV4-2|-
TGTGCCAGCAGCCAAGAGACTAGCGGATACAATGAGCAGTTCTTC
CASSQETSGYNEQFF
>TRBJ2-1|-|TRBV18|-
TGTGCCAGCTCACCACCCGGGGGGCTGGTATACAATGAGCAGTTCTTC
CASSPPGGLVYNEQFF
>TRBJ2-3|TRBD2|TRBV3-1/TRBV3-2|-
TGTGCCAGCAGCCAATTTAGCGGGAGTAGCGCAGATACGCAGTATTTT
CASSQFSGSSADTQYF
>TRBJ2-1|TRBD2|TRBV2|-
TGTGCCAGCAGAACCGGGACTAGCGGTAATGAGCAGTTCTTC
CASRTGTSGNEQFF
>TRBJ2-3|TRBD2|TRBV5-4|-
TGTGCCAGCAGCCCTGGACGGACTAGCGGGGGCCTCAGCACAGATACGCAGTATTTT
CASSPGRTSGGLSTDTQYF
>TRBJ1-2|-|TRBV28|-
TGTGCCAGCAGTTTACAGGGGAGCTATGGCTACACCTTC
CASSLQGSYGYTF
>TRBJ1-5|-|TRBV4-2|once
TGTGCCAGCAGCCAAGATTACCCGGCGGGGCCCCAGCATTTT
CASSQDYPAGPQHF
>TRBJ1-1|TRBD1|TRBV5-4|-
TGTGCCAGCAGCTCCCGACAGGGGGCGGGCACTGAAGCTTTCTTT
CASSSRQGAGTEAFF
>TRBJ2-1|TRBD2|TRBV5-3|-
TGTGCCAGAAGCTTGCTACTTCCGGGACTAGCGGCTGCATATGAGCAGTTCTTC
CARSLLLPGLAAAYEQFF
>TRBJ2-2|TRBD1|TRBV19|-
TGTGCCAGTAGTAGATCAAACAGGGGTGGCACCGGGGAGCTGTTTTTT
CASSRSNRGGTGELFF
>TRBJ2-3|-|TRBV2|-
TGTGCCAGCAGGCCGACTCGTACAGATACGCAGTATTTT
CASRPTRTDTQYF
>TRBJ2-3|TRBD2|TRBV7-3|-
TGTGCCAGCAGCCCTCCCCTGGGAGCGGGGGATAGCACAGATACGCAGTATTTT
CASSPPLGAGDSTDTQYF
>TRBJ2-7|TRBD2|TRBV4-3|-
TGCGCCAGCAGCCAAGGGATAGCGGGACTGTACGAGCAGTACTTC
CASSQGIAGLYEQYF
>TRBJ1-1|-|TRBV2|-
TGTGCCAGCAGAGGAGGGGAGGGCACTGAAGCTTTCTTT
CASRGGEGTEAFF
>TRBJ2-5|-|TRBV27|few
TGTGCCAGCAGCCAAACAGGCTTGCAAGAGACCCAGTACTTC
CASSQTGLQETQYF
>TRBJ2-3|-|TRBV27|-
TGTGCCAGCAGTTCCGGGGAGGGGGCAGATACGCAGTATTTT
CASSSGEGADTQYF
>TRBJ2-5|TRBD2|TRBV6-6|-
TGTGCCAGCAGTTACGGGTCTAGCGGGAGGGGTGAGACCCAGTACTTC
CASSYGSSGRGETQYF
>TRBJ2-3|-|TRBV14|-
TGTGCCAGCAGCCACTTTGGCGGGGCCCGCACAGATACGCAGTATTTT
CASSHFGGARTDTQYF
>TRBJ2-1|-|TRBV18|-
TGTGCCAGCTCACCACAGTTGGGGAGGAGGCGCTCCTACAATGAGCAGTTCTTC
CASSPQLGRRRSYNEQFF
>TRBJ2-2|TRBD2|TRBV4-1|-
TGCGCCAGCAGTCCTAGACTAGCGGGGAAGAACACCGGGGAGCTGTTTTTT
CASSPRLAGKNTGELFF
>TRBJ2-5|-|TRBV5-5|-
TGTGCCAGCAGCTTGGCCAGGGCGGTCGGAAAGACCCAGTACTTC
CASSLARAVGKTQYF
>TRBJ1-6|TRBD1|TRBV11-3|-
TGTGCCAGCAGCTTAGATGGGGAGGGACAGGACTGGCTTGTGGGATCACCCCTCCACTTT
CASSLDGEGQDWLVGSPLHF
>TRBJ1-4|-|TRBV2|once
TGTGCCAGCAGTGTCAACAGGGTTGGGGAAAAACTGTTTTTT
CASSVNRVGEKLFF
>TRBJ2-1|TRBD1|TRBV4-1|-
TGCGCCAGCAGCCCCGGACAGGGCACCTACAATGAGCAGTTCTTC
CASSPGQGTYNEQFF
>TRBJ1-1|TRBD1|TRBV29-1|-
TGCAGCGTGGGGGGACAGCTGAACACTGAAGCTTTCTTT
CSVGGQLNTEAFF